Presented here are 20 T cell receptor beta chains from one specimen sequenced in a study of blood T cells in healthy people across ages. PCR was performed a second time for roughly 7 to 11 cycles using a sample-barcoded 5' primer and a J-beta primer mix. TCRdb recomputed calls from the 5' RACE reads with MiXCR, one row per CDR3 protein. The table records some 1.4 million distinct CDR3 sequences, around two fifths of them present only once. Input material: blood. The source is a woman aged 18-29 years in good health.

CDR3 in amino acids: CASSIGGFSSYNEQYF. CDR3 nucleotide sequence: TGTGCCAGTAGTATTGGGGGATTTAGCTCCTACAATGAGCAGTACTTC. The V call is TRBV19, the J call TRBJ2-1; D assignment may be TRBD1 or TRBD2 (5 bases each). The tail of the sequence fits TRBJ2-7 better, so the J call may be wrong. CDR3 length: 16 amino acids. CDR1 and CDR2 (germline): LNHDA, SQIVND (reference sequence).

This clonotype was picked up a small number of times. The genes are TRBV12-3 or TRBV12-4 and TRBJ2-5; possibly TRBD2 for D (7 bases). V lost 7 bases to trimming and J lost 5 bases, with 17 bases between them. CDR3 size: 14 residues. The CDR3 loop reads CASTRGGVGETQYF. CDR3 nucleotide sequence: TGTGCCAGCACCAGAGGGGGGGTCGGGGAGACCCAGTACTTC.

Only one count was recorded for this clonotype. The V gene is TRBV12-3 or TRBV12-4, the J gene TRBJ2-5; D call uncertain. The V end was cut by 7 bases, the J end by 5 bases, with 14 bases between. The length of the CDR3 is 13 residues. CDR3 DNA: TGTGCCAGCACCCAGGTCAGGTCGGAGACCCAGTACTTC. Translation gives CASTQVRSETQYF.

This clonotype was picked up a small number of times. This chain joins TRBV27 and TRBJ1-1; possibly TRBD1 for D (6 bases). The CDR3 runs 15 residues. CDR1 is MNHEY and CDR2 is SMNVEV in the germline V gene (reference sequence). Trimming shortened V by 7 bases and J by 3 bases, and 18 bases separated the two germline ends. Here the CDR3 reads CASIPGAGEYTEAFF. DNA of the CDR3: TGTGCCAGCATACCTGGGGCAGGGGAGTACACTGAAGCTTTCTTT.

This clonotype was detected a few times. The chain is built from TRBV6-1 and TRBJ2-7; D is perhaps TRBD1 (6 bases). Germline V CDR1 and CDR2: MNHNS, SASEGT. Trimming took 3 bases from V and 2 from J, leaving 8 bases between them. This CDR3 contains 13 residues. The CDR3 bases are TGTGCCAGCAGTGACACAGGGACCTACGAGCAGTACTTC. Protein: CASSDTGTYEQYF.

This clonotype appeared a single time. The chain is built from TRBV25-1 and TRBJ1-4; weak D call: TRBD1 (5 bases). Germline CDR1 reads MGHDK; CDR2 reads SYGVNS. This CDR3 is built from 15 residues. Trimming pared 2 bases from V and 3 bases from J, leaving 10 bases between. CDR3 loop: CASSEVGGSNEKLFF. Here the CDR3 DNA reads TGTGCCAGCAGTGAAGTCGGGGGTTCTAATGAAAAACTGTTTTTT.

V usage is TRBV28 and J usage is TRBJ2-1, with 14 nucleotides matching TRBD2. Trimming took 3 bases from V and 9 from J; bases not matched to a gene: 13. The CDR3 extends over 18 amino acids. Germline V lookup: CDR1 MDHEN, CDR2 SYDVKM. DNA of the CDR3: TGTGCCAGCAGTTTCCTACGAACTCGGACTAGCGGGGGGAGTGAGCAGTTCTTC. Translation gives CASSFLRTRTSGGSEQFF.

The chain's CDR3 is CSAITRSNNEQFF. CDR3 DNA sequence: TGCAGTGCTATAACAAGATCGAACAATGAGCAGTTCTTC. V gene TRBV20-1 combines with J gene TRBJ2-1; unclear D gene. V was cut by 4 bases and J by 5 bases, with 12 bases left in between. The CDR3 sequence is 13 residues long. Germline CDR1 reads DFQATT; CDR2 reads SNEGSKA (reference sequence).

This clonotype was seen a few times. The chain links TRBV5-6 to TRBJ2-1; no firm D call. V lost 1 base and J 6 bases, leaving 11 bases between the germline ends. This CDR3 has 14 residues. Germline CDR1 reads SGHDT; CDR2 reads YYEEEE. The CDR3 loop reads CASSLLDVVNEQFF. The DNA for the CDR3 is TGTGCCAGCAGCTTGCTAGATGTGGTCAATGAGCAGTTCTTC.

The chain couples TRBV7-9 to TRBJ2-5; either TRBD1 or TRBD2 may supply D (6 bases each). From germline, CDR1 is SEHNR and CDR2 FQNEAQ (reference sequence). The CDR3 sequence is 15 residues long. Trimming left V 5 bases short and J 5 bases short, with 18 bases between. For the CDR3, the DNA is TGTGCCAGCAGCGGAAACCAACAGGGACTGGAGACCCAGTACTTC. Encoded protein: CASSGNQQGLETQYF.

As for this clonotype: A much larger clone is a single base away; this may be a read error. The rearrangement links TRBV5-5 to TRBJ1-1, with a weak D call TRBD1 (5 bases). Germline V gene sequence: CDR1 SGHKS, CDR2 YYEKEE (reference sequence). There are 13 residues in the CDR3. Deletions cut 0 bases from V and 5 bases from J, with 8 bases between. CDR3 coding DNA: TGTGCCAGCAGCTTGGTGACAGTGACTGAAGCTTTCTTT. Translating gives CASSLVTVTEAFF.

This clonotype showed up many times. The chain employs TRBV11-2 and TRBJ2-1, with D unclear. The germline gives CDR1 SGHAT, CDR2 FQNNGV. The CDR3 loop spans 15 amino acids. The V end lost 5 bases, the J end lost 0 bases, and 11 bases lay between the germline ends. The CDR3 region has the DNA TGTGCCAGCAGCCCGGACCGGAGCTCCTACAATGAGCAGTTCTTC. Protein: CASSPDRSSYNEQFF.

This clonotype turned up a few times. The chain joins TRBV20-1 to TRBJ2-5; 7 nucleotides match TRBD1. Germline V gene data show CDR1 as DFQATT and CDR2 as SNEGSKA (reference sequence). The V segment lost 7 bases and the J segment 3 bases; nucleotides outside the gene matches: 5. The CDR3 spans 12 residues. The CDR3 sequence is CSGQGSKETQYF. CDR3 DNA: TGCAGTGGACAGGGAAGCAAAGAGACCCAGTACTTC.

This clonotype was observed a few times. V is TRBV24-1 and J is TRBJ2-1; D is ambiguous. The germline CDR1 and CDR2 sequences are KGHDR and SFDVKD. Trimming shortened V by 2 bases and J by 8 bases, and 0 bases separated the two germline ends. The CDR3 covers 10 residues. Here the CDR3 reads CATSDYEQFF. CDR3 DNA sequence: TGTGCCACCAGTGATTATGAGCAGTTCTTC.

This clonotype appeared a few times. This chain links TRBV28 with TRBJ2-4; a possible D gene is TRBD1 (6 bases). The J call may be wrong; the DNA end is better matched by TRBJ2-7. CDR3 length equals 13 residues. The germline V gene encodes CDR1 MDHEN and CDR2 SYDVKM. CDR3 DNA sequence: TGTGCCAGCATTCCTAGGGGGTGGATCGAGCAGTACTTC. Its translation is CASIPRGWIEQYF.

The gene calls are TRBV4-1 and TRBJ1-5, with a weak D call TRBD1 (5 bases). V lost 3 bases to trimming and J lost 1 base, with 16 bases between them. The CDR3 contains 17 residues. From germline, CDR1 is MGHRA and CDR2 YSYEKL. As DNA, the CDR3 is TGCGCCAGCAGCCAGGGTTCGGGACTCCAGAGCAATCAGCCCCAGCATTTT. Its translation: CASSQGSGLQSNQPQHF.

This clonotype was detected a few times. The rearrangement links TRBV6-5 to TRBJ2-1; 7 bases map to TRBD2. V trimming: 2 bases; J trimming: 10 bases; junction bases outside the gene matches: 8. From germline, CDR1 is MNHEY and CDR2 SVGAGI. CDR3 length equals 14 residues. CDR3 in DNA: TGTGCCAGCAGTTACCGGGAGGCAGGCTTGGAGCAGTTCTTC. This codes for CASSYREAGLEQFF.

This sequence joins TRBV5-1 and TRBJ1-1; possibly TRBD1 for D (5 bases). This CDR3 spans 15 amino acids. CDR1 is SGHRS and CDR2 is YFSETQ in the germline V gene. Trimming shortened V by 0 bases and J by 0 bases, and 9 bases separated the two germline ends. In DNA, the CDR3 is TGCGCCAGCAGCTTGGACGCAGGGATGAACACTGAAGCTTTCTTT. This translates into CASSLDAGMNTEAFF.

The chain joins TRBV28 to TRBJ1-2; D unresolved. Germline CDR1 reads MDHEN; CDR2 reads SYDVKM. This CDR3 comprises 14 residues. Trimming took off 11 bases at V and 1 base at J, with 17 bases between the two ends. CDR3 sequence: CAVNKGNYNYGYTF. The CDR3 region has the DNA TGTGCCGTTAACAAGGGCAATTATAACTATGGCTACACCTTC.

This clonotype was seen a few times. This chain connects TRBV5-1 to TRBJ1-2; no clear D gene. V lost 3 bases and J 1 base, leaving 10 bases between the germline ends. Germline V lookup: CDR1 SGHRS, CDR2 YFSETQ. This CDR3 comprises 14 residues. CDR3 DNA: TGCGCCAGCAGCTACAACCCAATTAACTATGGCTACACCTTC. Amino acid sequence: CASSYNPINYGYTF.